The entry below gives a single TCR beta chain sequence along with its context. Repertoires were generated with immunoSEQ multiplex PCR, while TCRdb's copy carries only in-frame clones and drops some. The table has tens of thousands of clones, about 92% seen once. This entry belongs to a study of T cell changes during pregnancy in multiple sclerosis. The germline CDR1 and CDR2 sequences are SGHDT and YYEEEE. This CDR3 is built from 13 residues. V lost 2 bases and J lost 6, with 11 bases in between. The sequence came from a female donor in good health, enrolled as a control in a pregnancy study. Specimen: peripheral blood, collected in the second trimester of pregnancy. V usage is TRBV5-6 and J usage is TRBJ1-1; D call uncertain. The CDR3 sequence: CASSFFSRAEAFF. The DNA of the CDR3 is TGTGCCAGCAGCTTCTTTTCGAGGGCTGAAGCTTTCTTT.